One and the same sample provided the 9 T cell receptor beta chains below, sequenced in a study of radiotherapy plus CTLA-4 blockade in lung cancer. Here immunoSEQ multiplex PCR was the method, and the copy in TCRdb shows in-frame clones only, minus some. The table shows fewer than 45,000 clones, with 75% to 90% occurring only once. The source was peripheral blood, collected from a patient treated with radiotherapy plus ipilimumab. Receptors were obtained from a human donor with non-small cell lung cancer who had stable disease on radiotherapy plus ipilimumab.

CDR3 DNA: TGCGCCAGCAGCCAAGTTTTAGCGGGAGAGGATCGGGAGCTGTTTTTT. Translating it yields CASSQVLAGEDRELFF. This chain uses TRBV4-3 with TRBJ2-2; TRBD2 agrees at 9 bases. The CDR3 extends over 16 amino acids. V shed 1 base and J 9 bases; nucleotides not matched to a gene: 9. CDR1 LGHNA and CDR2 YSLEER come from the germline V gene.

The chain couples TRBV19 to TRBJ2-2, with 7 nucleotides matching TRBD2. The V segment lost 7 bases and the J segment 1 base; nucleotides outside the gene matches: 6. This CDR3 spans 15 amino acids. Germline lookup yields CDR1 LNHDA and CDR2 SQIVND (reference sequence). CDR3 sequence (DNA): TGTGCCAGTAAAAATGCGGGAGTGAACACCGGGGAGCTGTTTTTT. It codes for CASKNAGVNTGELFF.

This sequence joins TRBV13 and TRBJ1-1; no reliable D call. The germline V gene encodes CDR1 PRHDT and CDR2 FYEKMQ (reference sequence). This CDR3 is 13 amino acids long. The V end lost 6 bases, the J end lost 1 base, and 9 bases lay between the germline ends. The CDR3 sequence: CASSPEGNTEAFF. The DNA of the CDR3 is TGTGCCAGCAGTCCGGAGGGGAACACTGAAGCTTTCTTT.

This chain connects TRBV9 to TRBJ2-1, with D possibly TRBD2 on 6 matching bases. The CDR3 is 14 amino acids. With 2 bases removed from V and 6 bases from J, the gap between germline ends came to 12 bases. The V gene's germline CDR1 is SGDLS and CDR2 YYNGEE. The CDR3 nucleotides are TGTGCCAGCAGCGTTCATCGGGGGAGCAATGAGCAGTTCTTC. Its translation: CASSVHRGSNEQFF. Supplemented by reference TRBV9 and TRBJ2-1, the full variable domain reads DSGVTQTPKHLITATGQRVTLRCSPRSGDLSVYWYQQSLDQGLQFLIQYYNGEERAKGNILERFSAQQFPDLHSELNLSSLELGDSALYFCASSVHRGSNEQFFGPGTRLTVL.

The V and J genes are TRBV6-6 and TRBJ2-7; tentative D call: TRBD2 (6 bases). Germline V gives CDR1 MNHNY, CDR2 SVGAGI (reference sequence). The CDR3 consists of 13 residues. V lost 0 bases and J lost 7, with 10 bases in between. In DNA, the CDR3 is TGTGCCAGCAGTTACTCGCCCAGCGGGGAGCAGTACTTC. This gives the protein CASSYSPSGEQYF.

This chain links TRBV14 with TRBJ2-5; 8 nucleotides agree with TRBD2. Matching the DNA end better, TRBJ2-7 makes the J call doubtful. The germline CDR1 and CDR2 sequences are SGHDN and FVKESK. This CDR3 spans 18 amino acids. The CDR3 DNA sequence: TGTGCCAGCAGCCAAGATCCCCTACTAGCGGAGTTCTACTACGAGCAGTACTTC. Translated, it gives CASSQDPLLAEFYYEQYF.

The chain uses TRBV11-3 and TRBJ2-5, with D tentatively TRBD2 (6 bases). Germline values: CDR1 SGHNT, CDR2 YENEEA. This CDR3 is built from 14 residues. The V end was cut by 5 bases, the J end by 5 bases, with 15 bases between. The CDR3: CASSGGRAKETQYF. CDR3 sequence (DNA): TGTGCCAGCAGCGGAGGGAGAGCCAAGGAGACCCAGTACTTC.

This clone was counted only a few times. V usage is TRBV7-3 and J usage is TRBJ2-1, with a possible D match to TRBD2 (5 bases). Germline CDR1 reads SGHTA; CDR2 reads FQGTGA. The V and J ends lost 3 bases and 6 bases respectively, with 15 bases between them. This CDR3 region has 15 residues. CDR3 sequence reads: CASSLASWSGNEQFF. CDR3 coding DNA: TGTGCCAGCAGCTTGGCTAGCTGGAGTGGCAATGAGCAGTTCTTC.

The chain employs TRBV28 and TRBJ2-3; 10 nucleotides agree with TRBD2. CDR1 and CDR2 (germline): MDHEN, SYDVKM. After removal of 4 bases from V and 2 bases from J, the junction contained 3 bases not matched to a gene. CDR3 length: 15 amino acids. The CDR3 here is CASSSSGRATDTQYF. Written as DNA, the CDR3 is TGTGCCAGCAGTTCCAGCGGGAGGGCCACAGATACGCAGTATTTT.